Below, one TCR beta chain is given with its context. The method was immunoSEQ multiplex PCR; TCRdb's version includes in-frame clones alone and lacks a portion of them. The table has 2 million to 2.5 million clones, approximately 90% seen once. The data were obtained in a study of shared clonotypes between healthy human individuals. The CDR3 is made up of 15 amino acids. V was shortened by 3 bases and J by 1 base, with 12 bases between the two germline ends. Looked up from germline, CDR1 is MDHEN and CDR2 is SYDVKM. V gene TRBV28 combines with J gene TRBJ1-1, with D possibly being TRBD1 (6 bases). The sequencing sample was made of naive CD4+ T cells from PBMCs. Subset here: CD45RA+ positively selected. The TCR originated in a man in his late teens or twenties in good health. Some clones in this sample may be carry-over from other donors' samples. CDR3 sequence (DNA): TGTGCCAGCAGTTTCCGGCGGACAGCGAACACTGAAGCTTTCTTT. Its translation: CASSFRRTANTEAFF.